The clone carrying this T cell receptor beta chain was found many times. Antigen: not known. Axillary draining lymph nodes of breast cancer patients supplied the node samples. MiXCR, run by TCRdb on the multiplex PCR reads, gives a single entry per CDR3 protein. This sample has more than 250,000 distinct CDR3 sequences, with about 33% found just once. This specimen comes from a study of breast tumors, draining lymph nodes, adjacent tissues. Study-wide results and limits: The data were judged consistent with most tumor T cells coming from lymph node and expanding in tumor. Tumor and nontumor repertoires were significantly more similar in luminal-like than in basal-like breast cancer. Tumors had less TCR diversity than lymph nodes, more than nontumor tissue. Data only fit, rather than demonstrated, lymph node origin of most tumor T cells.

Trimming at V came to 2 bases and at J to 3 bases, leaving 4 bases not matched to a gene. Germline loops: CDR1 MGHRA, CDR2 YSYEKL. This CDR3 has 15 amino acids. Sequencing was carried out using axillary lymph node tissue. The J gene is TRBJ2-7, the V gene TRBV4-1; the match to TRBD2 covers 10 bases. The sequence was obtained from a female donor with breast cancer. Some clones in this sample may be carry-over from other donors' samples. The CDR3: CASSQSGTSDYEQYF. CDR3 nucleotides: TGCGCCAGCAGCCAATCCGGGACTAGCGACTACGAGCAGTACTTC.